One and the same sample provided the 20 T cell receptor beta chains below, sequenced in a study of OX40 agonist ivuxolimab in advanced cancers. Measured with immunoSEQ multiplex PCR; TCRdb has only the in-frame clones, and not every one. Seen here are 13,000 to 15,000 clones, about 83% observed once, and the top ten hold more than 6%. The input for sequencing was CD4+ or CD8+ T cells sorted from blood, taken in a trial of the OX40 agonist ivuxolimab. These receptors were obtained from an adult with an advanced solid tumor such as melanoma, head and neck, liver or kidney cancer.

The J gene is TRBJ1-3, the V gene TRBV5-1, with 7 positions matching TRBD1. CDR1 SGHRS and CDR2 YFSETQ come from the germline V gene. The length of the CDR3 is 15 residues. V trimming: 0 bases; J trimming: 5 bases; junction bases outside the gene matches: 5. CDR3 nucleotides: TGCGCCAGCAGCTTGGGGACAGGCCTAAGAAACACCATATATTTT. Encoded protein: CASSLGTGLRNTIYF.

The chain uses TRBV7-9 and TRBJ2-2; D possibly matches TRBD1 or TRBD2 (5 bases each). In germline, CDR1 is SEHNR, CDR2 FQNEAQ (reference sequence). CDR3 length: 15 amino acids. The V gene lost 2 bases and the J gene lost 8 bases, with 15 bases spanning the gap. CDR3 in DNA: TGTGCCAGCAGCTTACCCGTCGGGGCCCGAGGGGAGCTGTTTTTT. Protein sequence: CASSLPVGARGELFF.

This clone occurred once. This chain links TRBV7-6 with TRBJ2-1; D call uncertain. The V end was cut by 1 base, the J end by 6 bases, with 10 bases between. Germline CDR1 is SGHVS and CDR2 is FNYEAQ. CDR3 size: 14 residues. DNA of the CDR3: TGTGCCAGCAGCTTAGAGCGTTTAGGCAATGAGCAGTTCTTC. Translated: CASSLERLGNEQFF.

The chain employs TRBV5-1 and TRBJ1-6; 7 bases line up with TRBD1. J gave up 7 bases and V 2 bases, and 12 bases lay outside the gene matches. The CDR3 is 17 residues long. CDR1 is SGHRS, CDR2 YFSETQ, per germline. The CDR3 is CASSLVNPQGRNSPLHF. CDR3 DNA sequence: TGCGCCAGCAGCTTAGTAAACCCACAGGGGAGGAATTCACCCCTCCACTTT.

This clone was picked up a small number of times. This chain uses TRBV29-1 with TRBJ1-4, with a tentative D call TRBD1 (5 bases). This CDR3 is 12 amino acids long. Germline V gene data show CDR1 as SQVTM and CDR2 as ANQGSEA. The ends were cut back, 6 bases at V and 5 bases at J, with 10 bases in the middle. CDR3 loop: CSVQVENEKLFF. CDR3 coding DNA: TGCAGCGTACAGGTGGAGAATGAAAAACTGTTTTTT.

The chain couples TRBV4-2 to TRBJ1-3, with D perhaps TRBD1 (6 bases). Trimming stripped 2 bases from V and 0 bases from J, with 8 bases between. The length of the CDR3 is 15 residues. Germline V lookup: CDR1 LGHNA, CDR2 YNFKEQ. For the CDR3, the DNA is TGTGCCAGCAGCCAACCGGACAGCTCTGGAAACACCATATATTTT. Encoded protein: CASSQPDSSGNTIYF.

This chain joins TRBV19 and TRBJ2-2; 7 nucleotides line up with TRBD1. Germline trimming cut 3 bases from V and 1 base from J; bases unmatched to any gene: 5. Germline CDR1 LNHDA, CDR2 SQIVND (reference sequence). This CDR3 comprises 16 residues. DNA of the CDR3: TGTGCCAGTAGTATCCCCCGGACAGGGAACACCGGGGAGCTGTTTTTT. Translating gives CASSIPRTGNTGELFF.

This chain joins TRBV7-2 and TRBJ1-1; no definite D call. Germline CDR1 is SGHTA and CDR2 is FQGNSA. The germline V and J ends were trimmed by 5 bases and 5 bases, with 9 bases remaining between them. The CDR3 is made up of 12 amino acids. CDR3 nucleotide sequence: TGTGCCAGCAGCCAGACTAGGACTGAAGCTTTCTTT. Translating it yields CASSQTRTEAFF.

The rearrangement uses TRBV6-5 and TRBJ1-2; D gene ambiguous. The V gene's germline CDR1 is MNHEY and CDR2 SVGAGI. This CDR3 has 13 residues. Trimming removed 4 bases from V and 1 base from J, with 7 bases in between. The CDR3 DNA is TGTGCCAGCAGTTTGAGCAGTAACTATGGCTACACCTTC. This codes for CASSLSSNYGYTF.

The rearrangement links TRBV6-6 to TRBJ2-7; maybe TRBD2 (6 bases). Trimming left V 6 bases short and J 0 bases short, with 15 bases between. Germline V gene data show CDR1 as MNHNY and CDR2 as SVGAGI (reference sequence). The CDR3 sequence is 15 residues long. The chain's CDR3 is CASSPGTSHSYEQYF. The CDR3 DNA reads TGTGCCAGCAGCCCGGGGACTTCTCACTCCTACGAGCAGTACTTC.

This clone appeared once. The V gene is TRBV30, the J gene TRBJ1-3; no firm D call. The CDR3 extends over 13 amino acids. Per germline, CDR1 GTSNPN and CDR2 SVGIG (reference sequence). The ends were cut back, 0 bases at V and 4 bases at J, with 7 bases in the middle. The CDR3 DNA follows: TGTGCCTGGAGTGTGCAGGAAGGAAACACCATATATTTT. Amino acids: CAWSVQEGNTIYF.

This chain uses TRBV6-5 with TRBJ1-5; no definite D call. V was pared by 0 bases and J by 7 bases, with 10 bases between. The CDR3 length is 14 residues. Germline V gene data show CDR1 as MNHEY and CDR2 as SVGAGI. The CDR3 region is CASSYSGSGQPQHF. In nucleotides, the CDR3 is TGTGCCAGCAGTTACTCGGGTTCGGGGCAGCCCCAGCATTTT.

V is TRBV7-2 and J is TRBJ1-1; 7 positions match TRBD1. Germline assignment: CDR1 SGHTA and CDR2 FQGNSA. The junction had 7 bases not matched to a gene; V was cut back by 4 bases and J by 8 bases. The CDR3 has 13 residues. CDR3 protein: CASSSGTVLEAFF. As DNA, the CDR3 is TGTGCCAGCAGCTCTGGGACAGTCTTGGAAGCTTTCTTT.

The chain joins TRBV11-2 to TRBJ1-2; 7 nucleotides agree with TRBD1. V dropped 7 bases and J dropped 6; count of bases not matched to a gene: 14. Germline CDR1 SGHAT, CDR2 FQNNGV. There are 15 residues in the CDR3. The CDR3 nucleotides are TGTGCCAGCATCCTTATGGGCGGACAGGCCCATGGCTACACCTTC. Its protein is CASILMGGQAHGYTF.

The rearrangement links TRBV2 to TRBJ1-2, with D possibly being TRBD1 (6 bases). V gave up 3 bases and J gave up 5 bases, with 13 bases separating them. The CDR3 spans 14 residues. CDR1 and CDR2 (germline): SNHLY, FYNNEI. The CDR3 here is CASSDKAGVYGYTF. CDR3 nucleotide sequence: TGTGCCAGCAGTGACAAAGCAGGGGTTTATGGCTACACCTTC.

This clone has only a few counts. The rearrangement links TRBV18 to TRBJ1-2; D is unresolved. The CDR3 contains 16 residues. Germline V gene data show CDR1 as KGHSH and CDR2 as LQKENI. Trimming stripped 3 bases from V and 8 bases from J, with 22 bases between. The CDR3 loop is CASSPDTVWGSRGYTF. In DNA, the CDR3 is TGTGCCAGCTCACCGGATACGGTGTGGGGTTCGCGGGGCTACACCTTC.

This CDR3 is CASSQDPLGRQPQHF. The CDR3 DNA is TGCGCCAGCAGCCAAGATCCGTTGGGGCGGCAGCCCCAGCATTTT. The chain combines TRBV4-1 with TRBJ1-5; TRBD1 might be the D (5 bases). CDR1 and CDR2 (germline): MGHRA, YSYEKL. V was trimmed by 0 bases and J by 7 bases, leaving 13 bases between them. The CDR3 is 15 residues long.

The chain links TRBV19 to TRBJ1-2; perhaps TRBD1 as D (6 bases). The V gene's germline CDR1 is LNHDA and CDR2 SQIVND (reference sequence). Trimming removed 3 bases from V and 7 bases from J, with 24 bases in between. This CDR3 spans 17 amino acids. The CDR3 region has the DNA TGTGCCAGTAGTATGGACCAACTACAGGGATCAACTTCTGGCTACACCTTC. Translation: CASSMDQLQGSTSGYTF.

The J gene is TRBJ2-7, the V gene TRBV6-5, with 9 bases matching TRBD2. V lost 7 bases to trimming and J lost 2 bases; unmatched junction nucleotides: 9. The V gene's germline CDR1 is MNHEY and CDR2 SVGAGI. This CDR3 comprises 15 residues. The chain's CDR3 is CASTRAGGSTYEQYF. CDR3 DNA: TGTGCCAGCACTCGGGCGGGGGGGAGCACCTACGAGCAGTACTTC.

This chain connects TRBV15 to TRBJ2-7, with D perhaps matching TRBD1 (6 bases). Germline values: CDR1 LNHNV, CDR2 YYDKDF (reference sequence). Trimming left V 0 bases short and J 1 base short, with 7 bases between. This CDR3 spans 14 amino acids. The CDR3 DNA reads TGTGCCACCAGCAGAGAAGGGGGTTCCTACGAGCAGTACTTC. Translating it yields CATSREGGSYEQYF.